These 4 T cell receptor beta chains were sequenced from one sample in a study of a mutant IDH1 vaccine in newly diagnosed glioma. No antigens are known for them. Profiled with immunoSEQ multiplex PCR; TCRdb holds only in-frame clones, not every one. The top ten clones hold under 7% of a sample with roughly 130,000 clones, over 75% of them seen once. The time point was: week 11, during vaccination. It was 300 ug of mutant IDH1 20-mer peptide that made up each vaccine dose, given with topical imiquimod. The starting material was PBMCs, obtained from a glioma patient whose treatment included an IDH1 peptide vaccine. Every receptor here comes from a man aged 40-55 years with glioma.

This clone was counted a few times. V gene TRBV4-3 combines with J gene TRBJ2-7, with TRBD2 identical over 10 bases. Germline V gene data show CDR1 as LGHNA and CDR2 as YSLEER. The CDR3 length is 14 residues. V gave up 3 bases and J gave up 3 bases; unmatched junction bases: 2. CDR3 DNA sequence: TGCGCCAGCAGCCAGAGGACTAGCGGCTACGAGCAGTACTTC. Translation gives CASSQRTSGYEQYF.

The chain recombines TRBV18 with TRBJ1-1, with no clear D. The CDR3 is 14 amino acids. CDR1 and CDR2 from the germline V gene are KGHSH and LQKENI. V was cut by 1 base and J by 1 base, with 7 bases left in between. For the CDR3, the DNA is TGTGCCAGCTCACCACTTGTTTCGAACACTGAAGCTTTCTTT. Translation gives CASSPLVSNTEAFF.

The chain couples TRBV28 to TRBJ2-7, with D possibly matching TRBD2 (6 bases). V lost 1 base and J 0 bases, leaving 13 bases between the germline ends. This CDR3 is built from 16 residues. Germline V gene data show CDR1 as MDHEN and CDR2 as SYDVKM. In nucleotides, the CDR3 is TGTGCCAGCAGTTTATCCCCCGGGACTGCCTCCTACGAGCAGTACTTC. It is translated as CASSLSPGTASYEQYF. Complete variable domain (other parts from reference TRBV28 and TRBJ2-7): DVKVTQSSRYLVKRTGEKVFLECVQDMDHENMFWYRQDPGLGLRLIYFSYDVKMKEKGDIPEGYSVSREKKERFSLILESASTNQTSMYLCASSLSPGTASYEQYFGPGTRLTVT.

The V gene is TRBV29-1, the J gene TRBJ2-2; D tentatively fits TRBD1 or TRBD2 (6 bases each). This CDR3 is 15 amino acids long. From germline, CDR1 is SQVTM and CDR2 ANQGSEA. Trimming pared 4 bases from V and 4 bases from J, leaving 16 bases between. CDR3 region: CSVAEGGGGTGELFF. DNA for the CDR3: TGCAGCGTTGCAGAGGGGGGCGGTGGCACCGGGGAGCTGTTTTTT.